The text below deals with one T cell receptor beta chain. The data belong to a study of cytomegalovirus exposure and HLA in healthy donors. The J segment lost 7 bases and the V segment lost 7 bases, leaving 7 bases of the junction unmatched. The germline V gene encodes CDR1 MGHDK and CDR2 SYGVNS. This CDR3 spans 14 amino acids. PCR amplification relied on 60 Vbeta primers (plus 13 Jbeta primers). The table came from immunoSEQ multiplex PCR; TCRdb's copy has only in-frame clones and leaves some out. This table has some 130,000 clones, roughly three fifths appearing once. The TCR was taken from a woman aged 40 to 50 in good health and CMV-seronegative. The rearrangement uses TRBV25-1 and TRBJ1-6; 7 nucleotides match TRBD1. Specimen: PBMCs. The chain's CDR3 is CASTRGTVNSPLHF. As DNA, the CDR3 is TGTGCCAGCACTCGGGGGACAGTAAATTCACCCCTCCACTTT. The full variable domain, in which reference TRBV25-1 and TRBJ1-6 provide the parts outside the CDR3, is EADIYQTPRYLVIGTGKKITLECSQTMGHDKMYWYQQDPGMELHLIHYSYGVNSTEKGDLSSESTVSRIRTEHFPLTLESARPSHTSQYLCASTRGTVNSPLHFGNGTRLTVT.